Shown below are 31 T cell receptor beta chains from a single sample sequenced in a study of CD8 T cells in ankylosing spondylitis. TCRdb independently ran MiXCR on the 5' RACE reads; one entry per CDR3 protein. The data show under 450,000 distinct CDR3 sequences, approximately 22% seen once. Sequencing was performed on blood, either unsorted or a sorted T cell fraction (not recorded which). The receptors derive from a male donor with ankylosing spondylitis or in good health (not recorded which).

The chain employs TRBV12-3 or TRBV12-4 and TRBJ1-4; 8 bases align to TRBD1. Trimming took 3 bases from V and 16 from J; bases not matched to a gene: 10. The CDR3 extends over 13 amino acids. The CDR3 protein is CASSFVLGQVQFF. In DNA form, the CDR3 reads TGTGCCAGCAGTTTTGTTTTGGGACAGGTTCAGTTTTTT.

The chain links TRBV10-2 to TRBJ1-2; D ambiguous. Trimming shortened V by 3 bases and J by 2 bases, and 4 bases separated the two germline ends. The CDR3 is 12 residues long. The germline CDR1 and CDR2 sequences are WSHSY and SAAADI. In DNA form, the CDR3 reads TGCGCCAGCAGTGACAGAAACTATGGCTACACCTTC. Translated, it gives CASSDRNYGYTF.

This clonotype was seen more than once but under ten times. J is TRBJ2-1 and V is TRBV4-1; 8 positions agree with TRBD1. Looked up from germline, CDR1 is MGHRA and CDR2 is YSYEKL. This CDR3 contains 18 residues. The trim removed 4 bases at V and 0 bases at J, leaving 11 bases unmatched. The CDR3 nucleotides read TGCGCCAGCAGCCGAGCTCCGGTGACAGGGGCCTCCTACAATGAGCAGTTCTTC. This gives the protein CASSRAPVTGASYNEQFF.

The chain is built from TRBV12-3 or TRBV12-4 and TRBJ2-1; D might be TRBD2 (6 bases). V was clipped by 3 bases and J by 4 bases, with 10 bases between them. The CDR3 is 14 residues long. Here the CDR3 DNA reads TGTGCCAGCAGTTTGGAGGGGAGATACAATGAGCAGTTCTTC. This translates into CASSLEGRYNEQFF.

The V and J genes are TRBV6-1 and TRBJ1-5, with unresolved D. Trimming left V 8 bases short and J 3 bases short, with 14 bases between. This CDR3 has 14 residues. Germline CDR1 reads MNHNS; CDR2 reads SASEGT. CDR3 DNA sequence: TGTGCCAGCCTCTCGGTTATGAACAATCAGCCCCAGCATTTT. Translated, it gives CASLSVMNNQPQHF.

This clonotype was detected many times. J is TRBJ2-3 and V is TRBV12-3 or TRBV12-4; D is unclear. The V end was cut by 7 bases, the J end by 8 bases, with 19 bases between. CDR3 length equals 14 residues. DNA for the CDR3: TGTGCCAGCACCCCCTTAGGGTTCACCGGTACGCAGTATTTT. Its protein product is CASTPLGFTGTQYF.

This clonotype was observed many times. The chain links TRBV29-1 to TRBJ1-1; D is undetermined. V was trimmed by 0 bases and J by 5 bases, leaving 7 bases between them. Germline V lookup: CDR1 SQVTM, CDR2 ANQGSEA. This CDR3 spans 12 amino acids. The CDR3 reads CSVEDLGTEAFF. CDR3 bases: TGCAGCGTTGAAGATCTTGGAACTGAAGCTTTCTTT. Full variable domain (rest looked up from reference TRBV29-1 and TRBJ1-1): SAVISQKPSRDICQRGTSLTIQCQVDSQVTMMFWYRQQPGQSLTLIATANQGSEATYESGFVIDKFPISRPNLTFSTLTVSNMSPEDSSIYLCSVEDLGTEAFFGQGTRLTVV.

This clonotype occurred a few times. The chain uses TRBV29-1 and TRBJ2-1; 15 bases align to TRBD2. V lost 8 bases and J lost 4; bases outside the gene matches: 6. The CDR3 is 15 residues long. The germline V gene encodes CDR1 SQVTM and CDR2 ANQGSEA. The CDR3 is CSTRTSGGEYNEQFF. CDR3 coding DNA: TGCAGCACCCGGACTAGCGGGGGGGAGTACAATGAGCAGTTCTTC.

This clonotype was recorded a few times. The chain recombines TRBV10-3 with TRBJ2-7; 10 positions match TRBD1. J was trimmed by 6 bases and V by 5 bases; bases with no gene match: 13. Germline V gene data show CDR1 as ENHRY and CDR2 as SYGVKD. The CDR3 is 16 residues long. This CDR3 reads CAISPIRDRGLGEQYF. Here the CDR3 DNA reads TGTGCCATCAGTCCAATCCGGGACAGGGGACTAGGCGAGCAGTACTTC.

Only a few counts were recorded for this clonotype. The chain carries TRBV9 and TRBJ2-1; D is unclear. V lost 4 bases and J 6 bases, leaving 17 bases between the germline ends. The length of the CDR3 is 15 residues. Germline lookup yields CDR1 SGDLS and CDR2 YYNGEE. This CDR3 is CASSPLLTSRNEQFF. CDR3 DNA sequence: TGTGCCAGCAGCCCCCTTCTAACTTCTCGCAATGAGCAGTTCTTC.

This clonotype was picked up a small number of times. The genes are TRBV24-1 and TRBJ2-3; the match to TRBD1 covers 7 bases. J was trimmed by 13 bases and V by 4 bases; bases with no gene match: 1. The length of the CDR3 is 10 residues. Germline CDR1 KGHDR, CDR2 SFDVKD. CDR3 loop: CATSDDREYF. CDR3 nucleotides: TGTGCCACCAGTGACGACAGGGAGTATTTT.

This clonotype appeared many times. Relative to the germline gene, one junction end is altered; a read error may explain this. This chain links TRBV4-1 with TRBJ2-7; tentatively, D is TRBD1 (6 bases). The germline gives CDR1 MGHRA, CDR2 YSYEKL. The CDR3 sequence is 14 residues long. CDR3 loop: CASSQDQGSYEQYF. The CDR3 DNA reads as TGTGCCAGCAGCCAAGATCAGGGGTCCTACGAGCAGTACTTC.

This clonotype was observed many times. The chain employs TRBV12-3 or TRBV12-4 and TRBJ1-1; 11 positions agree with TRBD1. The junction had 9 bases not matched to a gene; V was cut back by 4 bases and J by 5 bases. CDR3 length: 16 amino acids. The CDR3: CASSSGQGALGTEAFF. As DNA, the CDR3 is TGTGCCAGCAGTTCCGGACAGGGGGCCCTTGGGACTGAAGCTTTCTTT.

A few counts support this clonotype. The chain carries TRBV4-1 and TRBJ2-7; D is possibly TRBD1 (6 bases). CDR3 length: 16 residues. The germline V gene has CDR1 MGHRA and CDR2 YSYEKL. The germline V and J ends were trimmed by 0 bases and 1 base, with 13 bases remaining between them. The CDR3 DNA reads TGCGCCAGCAGCCAAGAAGGGGACACCAATTCCTACGAGCAGTACTTC. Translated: CASSQEGDTNSYEQYF.

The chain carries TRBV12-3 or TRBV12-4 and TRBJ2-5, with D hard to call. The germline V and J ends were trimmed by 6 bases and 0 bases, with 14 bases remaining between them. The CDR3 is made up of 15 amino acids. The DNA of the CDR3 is TGTGCCAGCAGCCTTGGGGTTGTGTACCAAGAGACCCAGTACTTC. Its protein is CASSLGVVYQETQYF.

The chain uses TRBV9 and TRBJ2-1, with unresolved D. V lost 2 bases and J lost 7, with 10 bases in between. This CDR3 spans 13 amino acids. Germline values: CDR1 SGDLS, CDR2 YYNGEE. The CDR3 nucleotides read TGTGCCAGCAGCGTCCGAGGACGGAATGAGCAGTTCTTC. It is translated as CASSVRGRNEQFF.

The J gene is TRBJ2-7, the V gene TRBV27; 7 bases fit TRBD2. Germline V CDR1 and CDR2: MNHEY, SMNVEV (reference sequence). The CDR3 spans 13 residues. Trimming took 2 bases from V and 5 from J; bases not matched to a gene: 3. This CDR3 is CASSLGGVHEQYF. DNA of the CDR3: TGTGCCAGCAGTTTAGGGGGGGTCCACGAGCAGTACTTC.

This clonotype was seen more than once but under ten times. Here the CDR3 DNA reads TGTGCCAGCAGGGACGAACAGGGGGCTGGCTACACCTTC. Translated, it gives CASRDEQGAGYTF. This chain uses TRBV7-2 with TRBJ1-2; 9 bases match TRBD1. Germline values: CDR1 SGHTA, CDR2 FQGNSA. After removal of 6 bases from V and 7 bases from J, the junction contained 6 bases not matched to a gene. The CDR3 totals 13 residues.

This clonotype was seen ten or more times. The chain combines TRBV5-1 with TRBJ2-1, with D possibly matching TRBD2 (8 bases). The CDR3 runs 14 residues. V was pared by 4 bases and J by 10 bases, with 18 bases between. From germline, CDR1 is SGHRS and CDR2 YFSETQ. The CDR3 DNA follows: TGCGCCAGCAGCGGGGCACGGGGGGGACAGGAGCAGTTCTTC. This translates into CASSGARGGQEQFF.

CDR3: CASSTGTSGGMAQYF. In nucleotides, the CDR3 is TGTGCCAGCAGTACCGGGACTAGCGGGGGGATGGCCCAGTACTTC. The gene calls are TRBV11-2 and TRBJ2-5; 15 nucleotides agree with TRBD2. Per the germline V gene, CDR1 is SGHAT and CDR2 is FQNNGV. After removal of 6 bases from V and 9 bases from J, the junction contained 8 bases not matched to a gene. The CDR3 is 15 amino acids.

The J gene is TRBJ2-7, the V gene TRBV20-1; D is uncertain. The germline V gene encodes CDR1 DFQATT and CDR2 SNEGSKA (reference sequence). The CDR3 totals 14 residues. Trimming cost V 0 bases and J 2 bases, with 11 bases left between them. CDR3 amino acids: CSAREVKATYEQYF. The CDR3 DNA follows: TGCAGTGCTAGAGAGGTAAAGGCGACCTACGAGCAGTACTTC.

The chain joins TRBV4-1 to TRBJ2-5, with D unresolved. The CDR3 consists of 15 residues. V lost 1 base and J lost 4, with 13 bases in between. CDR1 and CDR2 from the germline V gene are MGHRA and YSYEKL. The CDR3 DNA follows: TGCGCCAGCAGCCAAGCGCACTATTTTCGAGAGACCCAGTACTTC. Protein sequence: CASSQAHYFRETQYF.

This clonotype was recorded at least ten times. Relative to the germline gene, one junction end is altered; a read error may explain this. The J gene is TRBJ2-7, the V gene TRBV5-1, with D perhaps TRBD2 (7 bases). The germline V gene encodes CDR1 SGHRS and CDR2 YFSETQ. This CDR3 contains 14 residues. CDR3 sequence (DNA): TGTGCCAGTAGTTGGGGGGGCAGCTCCTACGAGCAGTACTTC. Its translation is CASSWGGSSYEQYF.

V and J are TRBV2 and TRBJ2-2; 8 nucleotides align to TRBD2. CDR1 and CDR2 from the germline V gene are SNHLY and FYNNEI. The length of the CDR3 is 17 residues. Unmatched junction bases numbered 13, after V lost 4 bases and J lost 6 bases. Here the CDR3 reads CASSAPKGGLVAGELFF. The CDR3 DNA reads TGTGCCAGCAGTGCCCCCAAAGGGGGACTAGTCGCCGGGGAGCTGTTTTTT.

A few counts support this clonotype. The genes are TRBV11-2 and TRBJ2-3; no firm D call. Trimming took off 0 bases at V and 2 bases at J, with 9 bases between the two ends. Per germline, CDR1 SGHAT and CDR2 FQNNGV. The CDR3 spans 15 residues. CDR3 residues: CASSLDFAATDTQYF. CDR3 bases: TGTGCCAGCAGCTTAGATTTTGCAGCCACAGATACGCAGTATTTT.

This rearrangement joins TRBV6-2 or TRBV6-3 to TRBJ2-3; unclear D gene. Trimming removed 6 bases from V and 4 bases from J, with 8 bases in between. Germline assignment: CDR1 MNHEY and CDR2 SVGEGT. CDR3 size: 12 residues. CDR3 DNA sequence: TGTGCCAGCAGCCCTGGGCCAGATACGCAGTATTTT. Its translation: CASSPGPDTQYF.

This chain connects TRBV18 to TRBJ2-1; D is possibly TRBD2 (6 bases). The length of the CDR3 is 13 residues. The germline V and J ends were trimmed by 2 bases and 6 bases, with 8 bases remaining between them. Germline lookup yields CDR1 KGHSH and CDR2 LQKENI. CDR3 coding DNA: TGTGCCAGCTCACCAGGGACTCTCAATGAGCAGTTCTTC. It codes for CASSPGTLNEQFF.

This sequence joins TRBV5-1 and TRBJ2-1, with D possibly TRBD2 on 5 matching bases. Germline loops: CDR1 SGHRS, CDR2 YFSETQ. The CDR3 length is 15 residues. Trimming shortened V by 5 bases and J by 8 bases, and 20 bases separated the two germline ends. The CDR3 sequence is CASRQGEGLWDEQFF. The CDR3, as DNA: TGCGCCAGCAGACAAGGCGAGGGTCTCTGGGATGAGCAGTTCTTC.

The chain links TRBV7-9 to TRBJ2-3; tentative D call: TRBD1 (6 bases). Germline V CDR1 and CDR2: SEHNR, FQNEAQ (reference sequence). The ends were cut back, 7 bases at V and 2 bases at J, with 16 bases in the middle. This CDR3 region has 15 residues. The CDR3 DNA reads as TGTGCCAGCAACCACAGGGACACTTACACAGATACGCAGTATTTT. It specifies CASNHRDTYTDTQYF. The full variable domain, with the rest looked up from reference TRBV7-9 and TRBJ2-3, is DTGVSQNPRHKITKRGQNVTFRCDPISEHNRLYWYRQTLGQGPEFLTYFQNEAQLEKSRLLSDRFSAERPKGSFSTLEIQRTEQGDSAMYLCASNHRDTYTDTQYFGPGTRLTVL.

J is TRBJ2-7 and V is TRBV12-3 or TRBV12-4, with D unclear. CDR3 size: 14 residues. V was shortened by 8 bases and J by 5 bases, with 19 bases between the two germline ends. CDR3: CASGSGLSEDEQYF. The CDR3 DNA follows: TGTGCCAGCGGGTCCGGGCTCAGTGAGGACGAGCAGTACTTC.

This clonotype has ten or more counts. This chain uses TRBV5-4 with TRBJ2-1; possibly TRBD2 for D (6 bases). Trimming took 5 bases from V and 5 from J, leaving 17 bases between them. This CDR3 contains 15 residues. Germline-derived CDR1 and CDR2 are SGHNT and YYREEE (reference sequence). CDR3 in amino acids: CASRPLAELNNEQFF. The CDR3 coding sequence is TGTGCCAGCAGACCCTTAGCGGAGCTTAACAATGAGCAGTTCTTC.